A single sample is the source of the 12 T cell receptor beta chains below, sequenced in a study of shared clonotypes between healthy human individuals. Sequencing used immunoSEQ multiplex PCR; TCRdb keeps in-frame clones, though not all of them. The sample has 2 million or so clones, 85% to 95% seen once. Sample: naive CD4+ T cells sorted from blood. Sample subset: CD45RA+ positively selected. All receptors come from a man aged 18-30 years in good health.

The chain carries TRBV18 and TRBJ2-5; 9 nucleotides align to TRBD1. The CDR3 runs to 13 residues. J was trimmed by 5 bases and V by 11 bases; bases with no gene match: 9. Germline V gene lookup returns CDR1 KGHSH and CDR2 LQKENI. For the CDR3, the DNA is TGTGCCTCTGCACAGGGGGCGCAGGAGACCCAGTACTTC. It specifies CASAQGAQETQYF.

The J gene is TRBJ2-7, the V gene TRBV7-3; weak D call: TRBD2 (5 bases). Germline V lookup: CDR1 SGHTA, CDR2 FQGTGA. The CDR3 consists of 12 residues. Trimming pared 5 bases from V and 2 bases from J, leaving 7 bases between. The CDR3 loop reads CASSPGTYEQYF. The CDR3 nucleotides are TGTGCCAGCAGCCCCGGGACCTACGAGCAGTACTTC.

The chain joins TRBV2 to TRBJ1-1, with TRBD1 as a possible D gene (6 bases). Trimming removed 7 bases at V and 5 bases at J, with 17 bases between. Germline-derived CDR1 and CDR2 are SNHLY and FYNNEI. The CDR3 sequence is 14 residues long. The CDR3 nucleotides read TGTGCCAGCACCGAAGGAACAGGGCGAACTGAAGCTTTCTTT. Its protein is CASTEGTGRTEAFF.

The J gene is TRBJ1-1, the V gene TRBV11-2; D possibly corresponds to TRBD1 (5 bases). Trimming removed 4 bases from V and 4 bases from J, with 13 bases in between. CDR1 and CDR2 from the germline V gene are SGHAT and FQNNGV. The CDR3 runs to 14 residues. The CDR3 DNA reads TGTGCCAGCAGCTCTGGGTTGGGGGGCACTGAAGCTTTCTTT. Its translation: CASSSGLGGTEAFF.

V is TRBV2 and J is TRBJ1-2; 11 bases map to TRBD1. The germline gives CDR1 SNHLY, CDR2 FYNNEI. The CDR3 sequence is 13 residues long. Losses at the gene ends were 7 bases for V and 7 bases for J; bases not matched to a gene: 5. In nucleotides, the CDR3 is TGTGCCAGCAAAGGACAGGGGGCGCTTGGCTACACCTTC. Translation gives CASKGQGALGYTF.

This sequence joins TRBV27 and TRBJ2-5; tentatively, D is TRBD2 (7 bases). The CDR3 length is 14 residues. The V end was cut by 5 bases, the J end by 5 bases, with 15 bases between. Germline V gene data show CDR1 as MNHEY and CDR2 as SMNVEV (reference sequence). The CDR3 loop is CASSPYGGPETQYF. The CDR3 DNA is TGTGCCAGCAGTCCATACGGGGGGCCGGAGACCCAGTACTTC.

A few counts support this clone. The chain combines TRBV27 with TRBJ1-2, with 7 positions matching TRBD1. The ends lost 3 bases at V and 5 bases at J; junction bases unmatched: 6. There are 14 residues in the CDR3. Germline V CDR1 and CDR2: MNHEY, SMNVEV (reference sequence). CDR3 sequence reads: CASSFSTGKYGYTF. The DNA for the CDR3 is TGTGCCAGCAGTTTTTCGACAGGGAAGTATGGCTACACCTTC.

The V gene is TRBV7-2, the J gene TRBJ2-1; either TRBD1 or TRBD2 may fit D (5 bases each). The CDR3 totals 14 residues. The V gene lost 5 bases and the J gene lost 8 bases, with 16 bases spanning the gap. Looked up from germline, CDR1 is SGHTA and CDR2 is FQGNSA. The CDR3 nucleotides read TGTGCCAGCAGCCAGGGCCTAGCTCCCCATGAGCAGTTCTTC. Translation gives CASSQGLAPHEQFF. The full variable domain, in which reference TRBV7-2 and TRBJ2-1 provide the parts outside the CDR3, is GAGVSQSPSNKVTEKGKDVELRCDPISGHTALYWYRQSLGQGLEFLIYFQGNSAPDKSGLPSDRFSAERTGGSVSTLTIQRTQQEDSAVYLCASSQGLAPHEQFFGPGTRLTVL.

The chain couples TRBV2 to TRBJ2-1; 11 positions match TRBD2. V lost 4 bases, J lost 7 bases, and 3 bases stayed unmatched. The CDR3 is 14 amino acids. Germline loops: CDR1 SNHLY, CDR2 FYNNEI. CDR3 residues: CASSVSGRVNEQFF. CDR3 bases: TGTGCCAGCAGTGTTAGCGGGAGGGTGAATGAGCAGTTCTTC.

This chain joins TRBV25-1 and TRBJ1-6; D call uncertain. The CDR3 loop spans 15 amino acids. Germline-derived CDR1 and CDR2 are MGHDK and SYGVNS. Trimming removed 9 bases from V and 1 base from J, with 13 bases in between. For the CDR3, the DNA is TGTGCCAGTAGTAGGACGGATTCCTATAATTCACCCCTCCACTTT. Its protein is CASSRTDSYNSPLHF.

The rearrangement uses TRBV5-1 and TRBJ1-6; weak D call: TRBD1 (5 bases). Trimming removed 0 bases at V and 8 bases at J, with 9 bases between. This CDR3 has 14 amino acids. CDR1 and CDR2 (germline): SGHRS, YFSETQ. The CDR3 region is CASSLEGTYSPLHF. The CDR3 bases are TGCGCCAGCAGCTTGGAGGGGACCTATTCACCCCTCCACTTT.

This chain links TRBV5-6 with TRBJ2-6, with D tentatively TRBD1 (6 bases). The CDR3 sequence is 17 residues long. V was cut by 0 bases and J by 1 base, with 11 bases left in between. Germline CDR1 reads SGHDT; CDR2 reads YYEEEE. Here the CDR3 reads CASSLDREGSGANVLTF. The CDR3 coding sequence is TGTGCCAGCAGCTTGGACAGGGAAGGTTCTGGGGCCAACGTCCTGACTTTC.